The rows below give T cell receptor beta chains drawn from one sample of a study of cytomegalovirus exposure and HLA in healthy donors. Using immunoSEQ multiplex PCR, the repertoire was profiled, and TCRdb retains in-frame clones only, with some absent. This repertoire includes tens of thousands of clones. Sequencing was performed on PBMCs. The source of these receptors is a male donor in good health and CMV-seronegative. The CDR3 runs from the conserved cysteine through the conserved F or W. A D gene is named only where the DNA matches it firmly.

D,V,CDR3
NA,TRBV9,CASSADRRLQETQYF
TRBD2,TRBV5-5,CASSYSGGTGETQYF
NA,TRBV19,CASSNQDNSYEQYF
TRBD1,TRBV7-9,CASSSSQGVQDSPLHF
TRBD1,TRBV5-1,CASSLSAGGEGYTF
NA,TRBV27,CASSLFRGETQYF
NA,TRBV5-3,CARSFGGEETQYF
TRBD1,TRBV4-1,CASSQDRQGGAYEQYF
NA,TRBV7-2,CASSLWGGDQETQYF
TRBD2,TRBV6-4,CASSRRGGLDTQYF
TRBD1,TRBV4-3,CASSYDRGGNYGYTF
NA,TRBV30,CAWSVNNSPLHF
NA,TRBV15,CATSRVGEANEKLFF
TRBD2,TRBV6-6,CASSPGRGGPPYTQYF
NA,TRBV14,CASSHSLAVLETQYF
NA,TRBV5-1,CASKPSGGETQYF
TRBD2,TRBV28,CASSLTGLAGEQFF
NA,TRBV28,CASRQGPTEASF
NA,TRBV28,CASSSHPGIEDKNIQYF
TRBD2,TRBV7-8,CASSGSGGQETQYF
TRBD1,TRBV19,CASSTGTENTEAFF
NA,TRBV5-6,CASRQSADTQYF
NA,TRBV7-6,CASSPQAGGYNSPLHF
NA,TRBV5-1,CASSPSGRSGDGYTF
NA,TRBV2,CASRDLGGTQYF
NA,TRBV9,CASSVEGGPGREDFF
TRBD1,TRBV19,CASSADRGPYGYTF
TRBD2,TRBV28,CASSPRTSGMYTQYF
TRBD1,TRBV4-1,CASSQFGGQGSFQPQHF
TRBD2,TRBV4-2,CASSPTSGVDQETQYF
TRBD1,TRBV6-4,CASSETGAGANVLTF
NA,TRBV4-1,CASSQDRKGTNGYTF
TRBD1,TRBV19,CASSIIGTGNYGYTF
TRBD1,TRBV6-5,CASSDRGWSTDTQYF
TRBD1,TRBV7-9,CASSPPGTGGPSTDTQYF
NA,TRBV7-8,CASRWLGLNTEAFF
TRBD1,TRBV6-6,CASSYTPGTGDYGYTF
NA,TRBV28,CASSSGDRAIGELFF
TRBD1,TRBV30,CAWTQGTGRETQYF
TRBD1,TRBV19,CASSPWTGTGEKLFF
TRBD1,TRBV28,CASRPDRGLEYTEAFF
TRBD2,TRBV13,CASSWIIAGGGADTQYF
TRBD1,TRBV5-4,CASSLGQGSTLTQYF
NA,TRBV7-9,CASSLVQGHSYEQYF